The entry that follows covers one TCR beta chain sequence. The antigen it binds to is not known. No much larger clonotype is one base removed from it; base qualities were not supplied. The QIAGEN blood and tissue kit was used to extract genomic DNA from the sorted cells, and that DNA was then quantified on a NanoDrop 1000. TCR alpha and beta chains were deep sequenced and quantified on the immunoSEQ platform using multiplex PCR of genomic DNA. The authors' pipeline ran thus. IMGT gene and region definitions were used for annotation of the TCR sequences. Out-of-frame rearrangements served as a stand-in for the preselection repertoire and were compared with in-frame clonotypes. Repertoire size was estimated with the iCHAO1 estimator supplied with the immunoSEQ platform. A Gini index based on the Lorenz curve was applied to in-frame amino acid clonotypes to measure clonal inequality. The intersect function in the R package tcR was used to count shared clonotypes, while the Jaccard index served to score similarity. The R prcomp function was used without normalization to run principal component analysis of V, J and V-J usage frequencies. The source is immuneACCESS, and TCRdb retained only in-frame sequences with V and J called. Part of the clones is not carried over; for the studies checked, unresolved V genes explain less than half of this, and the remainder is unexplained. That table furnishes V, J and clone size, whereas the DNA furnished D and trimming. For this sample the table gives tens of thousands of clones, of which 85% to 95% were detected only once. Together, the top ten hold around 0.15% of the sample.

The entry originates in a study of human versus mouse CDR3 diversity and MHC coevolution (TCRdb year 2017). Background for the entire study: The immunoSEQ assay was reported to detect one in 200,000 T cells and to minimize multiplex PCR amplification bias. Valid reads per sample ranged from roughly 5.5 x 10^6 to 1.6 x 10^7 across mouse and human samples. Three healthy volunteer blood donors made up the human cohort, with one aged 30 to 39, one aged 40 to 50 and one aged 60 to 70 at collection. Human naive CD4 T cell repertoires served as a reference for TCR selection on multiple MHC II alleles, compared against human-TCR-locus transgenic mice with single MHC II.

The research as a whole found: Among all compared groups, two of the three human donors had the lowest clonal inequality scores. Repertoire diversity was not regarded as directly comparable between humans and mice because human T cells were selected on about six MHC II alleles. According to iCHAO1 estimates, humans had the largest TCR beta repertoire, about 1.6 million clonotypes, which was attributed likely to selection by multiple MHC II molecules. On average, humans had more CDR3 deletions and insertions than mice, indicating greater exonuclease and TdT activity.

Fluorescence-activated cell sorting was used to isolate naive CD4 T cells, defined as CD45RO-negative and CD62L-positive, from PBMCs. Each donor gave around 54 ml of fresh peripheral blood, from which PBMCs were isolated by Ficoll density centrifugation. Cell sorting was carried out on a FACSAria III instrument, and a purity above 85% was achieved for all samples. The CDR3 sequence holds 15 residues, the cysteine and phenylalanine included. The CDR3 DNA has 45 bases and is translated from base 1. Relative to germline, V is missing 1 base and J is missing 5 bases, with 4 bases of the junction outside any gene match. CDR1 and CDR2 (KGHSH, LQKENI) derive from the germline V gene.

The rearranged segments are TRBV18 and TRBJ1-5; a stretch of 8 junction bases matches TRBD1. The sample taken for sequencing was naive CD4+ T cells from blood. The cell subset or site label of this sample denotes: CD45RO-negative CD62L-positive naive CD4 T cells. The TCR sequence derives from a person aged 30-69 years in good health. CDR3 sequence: CASSPRQGWDQPQHF. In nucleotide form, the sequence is TGTGCCAGCTCACCACGACAGGGGTGGGATCAGCCCCAGCATTTT.